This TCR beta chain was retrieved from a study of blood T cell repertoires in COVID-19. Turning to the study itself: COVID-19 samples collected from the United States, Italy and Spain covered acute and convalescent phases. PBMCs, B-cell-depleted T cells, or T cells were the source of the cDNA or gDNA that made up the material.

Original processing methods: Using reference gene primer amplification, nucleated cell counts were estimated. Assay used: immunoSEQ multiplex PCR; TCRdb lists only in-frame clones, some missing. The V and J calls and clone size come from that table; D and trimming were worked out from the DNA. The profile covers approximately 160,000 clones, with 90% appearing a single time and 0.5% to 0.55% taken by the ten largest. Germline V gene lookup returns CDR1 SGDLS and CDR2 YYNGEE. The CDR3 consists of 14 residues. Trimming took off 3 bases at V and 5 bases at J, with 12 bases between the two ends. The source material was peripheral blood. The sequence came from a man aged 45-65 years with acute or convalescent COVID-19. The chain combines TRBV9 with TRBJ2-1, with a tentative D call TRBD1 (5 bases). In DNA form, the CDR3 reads TGTGCCAGCAGCGCAAGACAGCCTAACAATGAGCAGTTCTTC. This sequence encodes CASSARQPNNEQFF.